This is a list of T cell receptor beta chains from one sample in a study of blood T cell repertoires in COVID-19. Data came from immunoSEQ multiplex PCR; TCRdb stores just in-frame clones and leaves some out. The sample has about 280,000 clones, 88% seen once. Sequences were obtained from peripheral blood. Receptors originate from a man aged 18 to 29 with active or convalescent COVID-19. Each CDR3 is given with its conserved first and last residue. The D gene is left open where the match is weak. Clone size is given for some rows only: seen once, a few or many times, or a class if the clone is expanded.

d_gene: NA
v_gene: TRBV6-5
abundance: NA
j_gene: TRBJ2-6
CDR3aa: CASSSGLGGANVLTF
CDR3nt: TGTGCCAGCAGTTCAGGGTTAGGTGGGGCCAACGTCCTGACTTTC

d_gene: TRBD1
v_gene: TRBV12-3/TRBV12-4
abundance: NA
j_gene: TRBJ1-2
CDR3aa: CASSPVQGASYTF
CDR3nt: TGTGCCAGCAGTCCCGTCCAGGGGGCTAGCTACACCTTC

d_gene: TRBD2
v_gene: TRBV3-1/TRBV3-2
abundance: once
j_gene: TRBJ2-1
CDR3aa: CASSQAGFLAGGFF
CDR3nt: TGTGCCAGCAGCCAAGCTGGCTTCCTAGCGGGGGGTTTCTTC

d_gene: TRBD2
v_gene: TRBV3-1/TRBV3-2
abundance: NA
j_gene: TRBJ2-7
CDR3aa: CASTISGGAYEQYF
CDR3nt: TGTGCCAGCACCATTAGCGGGGGGGCCTACGAGCAGTACTTC

d_gene: TRBD1
v_gene: TRBV3-1/TRBV3-2
abundance: NA
j_gene: TRBJ2-7
CDR3aa: CASSFETGGKREQYF
CDR3nt: TGTGCCAGCAGTTTCGAGACAGGGGGAAAGCGCGAGCAGTACTTC

d_gene: NA
v_gene: TRBV27
abundance: once
j_gene: TRBJ1-6
CDR3aa: CASSFGDYNSPLHF
CDR3nt: TGTGCCAGCAGTTTTGGAGATTATAATTCACCCCTCCACTTT

d_gene: TRBD2
v_gene: TRBV6-7
abundance: NA
j_gene: TRBJ2-1
CDR3aa: CASSYPTGTSGDYNEQFF
CDR3nt: TGTGCCAGCAGTTACCCAACCGGGACTAGCGGGGACTACAATGAGCAGTTCTTC

d_gene: NA
v_gene: TRBV19
abundance: NA
j_gene: TRBJ1-1
CDR3aa: CASSIRVGGTEAFF
CDR3nt: TGTGCCAGTAGTATAAGGGTAGGGGGCACTGAAGCTTTCTTT

d_gene: TRBD1
v_gene: TRBV10-3
abundance: NA
j_gene: TRBJ2-7
CDR3aa: CAISGEQGKGVEQYF
CDR3nt: TGTGCCATCAGTGGAGAACAGGGGAAGGGCGTCGAGCAGTACTTC

d_gene: NA
v_gene: TRBV11-2
abundance: NA
j_gene: TRBJ1-3
CDR3aa: CASSLVAPLGGGNTIYF
CDR3nt: TGTGCCAGCAGCTTAGTCGCCCCCCTCGGGGGTGGAAACACCATATATTTT

d_gene: TRBD1
v_gene: TRBV27
abundance: NA
j_gene: TRBJ2-7
CDR3aa: CASSLGQGGYEQYF
CDR3nt: TGTGCCAGCAGTTTAGGACAGGGAGGCTACGAGCAGTACTTC

d_gene: NA
v_gene: TRBV9
abundance: NA
j_gene: TRBJ1-4
CDR3aa: CASSPTGTNEKLFF
CDR3nt: TGTGCCAGCAGCCCCACCGGAACTAATGAAAAACTGTTTTTT

d_gene: TRBD1
v_gene: TRBV2
abundance: NA
j_gene: TRBJ2-7
CDR3aa: CAAVIPKQGVGEQYF
CDR3nt: TGTGCCGCAGTGATACCAAAACAGGGGGTGGGTGAGCAGTACTTC

d_gene: NA
v_gene: TRBV5-6
abundance: NA
j_gene: TRBJ1-1
CDR3aa: CASSWRVLGNTEAFF
CDR3nt: TGTGCCAGCAGCTGGAGGGTTCTCGGGAACACTGAAGCTTTCTTT

d_gene: NA
v_gene: TRBV12-5
abundance: NA
j_gene: TRBJ2-4
CDR3aa: CASGLITPSPTGPLAKNIQYF
CDR3nt: TGTGCTAGTGGTTTGATTACCCCTTCTCCGACAGGCCCCTTAGCCAAAAACATTCAGTACTTC

d_gene: NA
v_gene: TRBV12-3/TRBV12-4
abundance: NA
j_gene: TRBJ2-7
CDR3aa: CASQGQVSIEQYF
CDR3nt: TGTGCCAGCCAGGGTCAGGTTTCGATTGAGCAGTACTTC

d_gene: TRBD1
v_gene: TRBV5-1
abundance: NA
j_gene: TRBJ1-6
CDR3aa: CASSLAGQNSPLHF
CDR3nt: TGCGCCAGCAGCTTGGCGGGACAGAATTCACCCCTCCACTTT

d_gene: TRBD2
v_gene: TRBV9
abundance: once
j_gene: TRBJ2-1
CDR3aa: CASSVSTSGPEEQFF
CDR3nt: TGTGCCAGCAGCGTAAGTACTAGCGGTCCCGAAGAGCAGTTCTTC

d_gene: NA
v_gene: TRBV10-1
abundance: NA
j_gene: TRBJ1-4
CDR3aa: CASSESNEKLFF
CDR3nt: TGCGCCAGCAGTGAAAGCAATGAAAAACTGTTTTTT

d_gene: TRBD1
v_gene: TRBV15
abundance: NA
j_gene: TRBJ2-7
CDR3aa: CATSSNRGPYEQYF
CDR3nt: TGTGCCACCAGCAGTAACAGGGGGCCCTACGAGCAGTACTTC

d_gene: NA
v_gene: TRBV5-1
abundance: NA
j_gene: TRBJ1-2
CDR3aa: CASSLTEDYGYTF
CDR3nt: TGCGCCAGCAGCTTGACTGAAGACTATGGCTACACCTTC

d_gene: TRBD1
v_gene: TRBV3-1/TRBV3-2
abundance: NA
j_gene: TRBJ1-6
CDR3aa: CASSHADRAGNSPLHF
CDR3nt: TGTGCCAGCAGCCACGCAGACAGGGCTGGGAATTCACCCCTCCACTTT

d_gene: TRBD1
v_gene: TRBV6-1
abundance: NA
j_gene: TRBJ1-1
CDR3aa: CASSEGGGPRRNTEAFF
CDR3nt: TGTGCCAGCAGTGAAGGAGGGGGCCCAAGAAGGAACACTGAAGCTTTCTTT

d_gene: TRBD2
v_gene: TRBV10-3
abundance: NA
j_gene: TRBJ2-3
CDR3aa: CAIRLAGGPGGTDTQYF
CDR3nt: TGTGCCATCAGGCTAGCGGGGGGGCCCGGTGGCACAGATACGCAGTATTTT

d_gene: NA
v_gene: TRBV2
abundance: NA
j_gene: TRBJ2-3
CDR3aa: CASSRVLADTQYF
CDR3nt: TGTGCCAGCAGCCGAGTTTTGGCAGATACGCAGTATTTT

d_gene: NA
v_gene: TRBV4-3
abundance: NA
j_gene: TRBJ1-5
CDR3aa: CASSPSVYSNQPQHF
CDR3nt: TGCGCCAGCAGCCCCTCCGTCTATAGCAATCAGCCCCAGCATTTT

d_gene: TRBD1
v_gene: TRBV6-1
abundance: NA
j_gene: TRBJ1-2
CDR3aa: CASSETGVYGYTF
CDR3nt: TGTGCCAGCAGTGAAACAGGGGTGTATGGCTACACCTTC

d_gene: NA
v_gene: TRBV11-2
abundance: NA
j_gene: TRBJ2-1
CDR3aa: CASSREGVRSYNEQFF
CDR3nt: TGTGCCAGCAGCCGAGAAGGGGTGAGGTCCTACAATGAGCAGTTCTTC

d_gene: NA
v_gene: TRBV6-2/TRBV6-3
abundance: NA
j_gene: TRBJ2-2
CDR3aa: CASSYERWAGELFF
CDR3nt: TGTGCCAGCAGTTACGAGCGTTGGGCCGGGGAGCTGTTTTTT

d_gene: NA
v_gene: TRBV2
abundance: once
j_gene: TRBJ2-7
CDR3aa: CASWGTSSKGEQYF
CDR3nt: TGTGCCAGCTGGGGGACTTCAAGTAAGGGCGAGCAGTACTTC

d_gene: NA
v_gene: TRBV11-2
abundance: NA
j_gene: TRBJ2-7
CDR3aa: CASSLVSTSSYEQYF
CDR3nt: TGTGCCAGCAGCTTAGTGTCTACGAGCTCCTACGAGCAGTACTTC

d_gene: TRBD2
v_gene: TRBV10-2
abundance: NA
j_gene: TRBJ2-3
CDR3aa: CASRAGTSGRYTQYF
CDR3nt: TGCGCCAGCAGAGCCGGGACTAGCGGGCGGTATACGCAGTATTTT

d_gene: TRBD1
v_gene: TRBV5-6
abundance: NA
j_gene: TRBJ1-1
CDR3aa: CASSLLDRAMNTEAFF
CDR3nt: TGTGCCAGCAGCTTGCTGGACAGGGCTATGAACACTGAAGCTTTCTTT